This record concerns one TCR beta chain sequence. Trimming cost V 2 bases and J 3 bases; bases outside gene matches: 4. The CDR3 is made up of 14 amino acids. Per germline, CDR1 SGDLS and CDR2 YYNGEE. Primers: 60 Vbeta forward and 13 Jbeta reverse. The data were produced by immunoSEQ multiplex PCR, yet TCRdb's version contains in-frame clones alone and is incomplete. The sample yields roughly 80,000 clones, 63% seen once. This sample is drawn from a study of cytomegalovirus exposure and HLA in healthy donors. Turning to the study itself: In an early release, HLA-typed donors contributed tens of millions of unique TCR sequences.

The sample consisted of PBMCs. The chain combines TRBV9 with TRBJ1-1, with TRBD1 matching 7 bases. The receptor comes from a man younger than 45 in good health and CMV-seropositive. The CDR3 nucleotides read TGTGCCAGCAGCGTGGGGACAGCCCACACTGAAGCTTTCTTT. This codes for CASSVGTAHTEAFF.